This TCR beta chain was found in a study of CD8+CD57+ T cells in acquired aplastic anemia. The patients chosen for sequencing had shown expansion of CD8+CD57+ cells (detected by flow cytometry). TCR beta VDJ combinations and CDR3 sequences were profiled from genomic DNA. MiXCR was run by TCRdb on the reads, yielding one entry per CDR3 protein. This sample carries around 200,000 distinct CDR3 sequences, around 63% of them seen once, and the ten largest clones take 42%. On this clonotype itself: At one of its ends the junction is not consistent with the germline gene, which may arise from a read error.

This clonotype originated in a human donor with aplastic anemia. The specimen was sorted CD4+, CD8+, or CD8+CD57+ T cells (not recorded which) from PBMCs.

The CDR3 coding sequence is TGCGCCAGCAGCCCAGAGGGGGGGGCAGGCTATGGCTACACCTTC. Translated: CASSPEGGAGYGYTF. The J gene is TRBJ1-2, the V gene TRBV7-8; D might be TRBD1 (6 bases). Per the germline V gene, CDR1 is SGHVS and CDR2 is FQNEAQ. The CDR3 loop spans 15 amino acids.